Shown below are 17 T cell receptor beta chains from a single sample sequenced in a study of blood T cell repertoires in COVID-19. TCRdb's copy holds only in-frame clones and misses some; the assay was immunoSEQ multiplex PCR. The top ten hold approximately 10% of the sample, which has approximately 110,000 clones, roughly 79% seen once. Sample: peripheral blood. Receptor source: an older woman with acute or convalescent COVID-19.

The J gene is TRBJ1-4, the V gene TRBV5-8; TRBD1 might be the D (5 bases). The CDR3 extends over 15 amino acids. Trimming removed 4 bases at V and 7 bases at J, with 17 bases between. Per germline, CDR1 SGHTS and CDR2 YDEGEE. This CDR3 is CASSLGGGRGEKLFF. CDR3 DNA: TGTGCCAGCAGCCTCGGCGGGGGAAGAGGTGAAAAACTGTTTTTT.

The chain has TRBV19 and TRBJ1-2; D gene ambiguous. Germline-derived CDR1 and CDR2 are LNHDA and SQIVND (reference sequence). The CDR3 contains 15 residues. Trimming took off 4 bases at V and 4 bases at J, with 16 bases between the two ends. The CDR3 nucleotides are TGTGCCAGTAGTACTCTTCTGAGGGCAGTCTATGGCTACACCTTC. Its translation: CASSTLLRAVYGYTF.

This rearrangement joins TRBV19 to TRBJ2-7, with 12 bases fitting TRBD1. J lost 7 bases, V lost 5 bases, and 6 bases had no gene match. Per the germline V gene, CDR1 is LNHDA and CDR2 is SQIVND (reference sequence). The CDR3 is 14 residues long. This CDR3 is CASSPRDRGLEQYF. CDR3 nucleotides: TGTGCCAGTAGTCCCCGGGACAGGGGGCTTGAGCAGTACTTC.

DNA of the CDR3: TGTGCCACCAGTGATCCCGGAAGCGGGGGGACAGATACGCAGTATTTT. It encodes CATSDPGSGGTDTQYF. V usage is TRBV24-1 and J usage is TRBJ2-3; TRBD2 aligns across 9 bases. V lost 3 bases and J lost 3; bases outside the gene matches: 6. Germline CDR1 reads KGHDR; CDR2 reads SFDVKD. This CDR3 region has 16 residues.

This clone was detected a few times. V gene TRBV5-1 combines with J gene TRBJ1-1, with D perhaps matching TRBD1 (6 bases). Germline CDR1 SGHRS, CDR2 YFSETQ. V was pared by 4 bases and J by 4 bases, with 17 bases between. The CDR3 has 15 amino acids. CDR3 loop: CASSPRTALATEAFF. For the CDR3, the DNA is TGCGCCAGCAGCCCCCGGACAGCCCTAGCCACTGAAGCTTTCTTT.

The chain uses TRBV10-3 and TRBJ2-3; D gene unclear. CDR3 size: 15 residues. V dropped 2 bases and J dropped 3 bases, with 12 bases sitting between them. The germline CDR1 and CDR2 sequences are ENHRY and SYGVKD. CDR3 amino acids: CAISEPAHGTDTQYF. DNA of the CDR3: TGTGCCATCAGTGAGCCGGCACACGGGACAGATACGCAGTATTTT.

The chain recombines TRBV24-1 with TRBJ1-4; D is uncertain. The V gene lost 6 bases and the J gene lost 3 bases, with 10 bases spanning the gap. The CDR3 sequence is 14 residues long. Germline V gives CDR1 KGHDR, CDR2 SFDVKD. The CDR3 bases are TGTGCCACCAGTTACACGCCATCTAATGAAAAACTGTTTTTT. Encoded protein: CATSYTPSNEKLFF.

This rearrangement joins TRBV25-1 to TRBJ2-7, with a possible D match to TRBD2 (5 bases). The CDR3 covers 11 residues. The V gene lost 7 bases and the J gene lost 13 bases, with 17 bases spanning the gap. Germline V gene sequence: CDR1 MGHDK, CDR2 SYGVNS. The CDR3 loop reads CASTAGGSSYF. As DNA, the CDR3 is TGTGCCAGCACTGCCGGTGGGAGTAGTTACTTC.

This chain links TRBV7-9 with TRBJ2-7, with 7 nucleotides matching TRBD1. Germline CDR1 and CDR2: SEHNR and FQNEAQ (reference sequence). The CDR3 consists of 18 residues. The junction had 14 bases not matched to a gene; V was cut back by 3 bases and J by 0 bases. The DNA for the CDR3 is TGTGCCAGCAGCTTTAATCGGTGGGACAGTTCAAGCTCCTACGAGCAGTACTTC. This gives the protein CASSFNRWDSSSSYEQYF.

V usage is TRBV27 and J usage is TRBJ2-3, with TRBD2 identical over 7 bases. This CDR3 is 15 amino acids long. Germline V CDR1 and CDR2: MNHEY, SMNVEV (reference sequence). Germline trimming cut 4 bases from V and 6 bases from J; bases unmatched to any gene: 10. CDR3 sequence: CASSSPGLSGDTQYF. The CDR3 DNA reads TGTGCCAGCAGTTCCCCGGGACTATCTGGTGATACGCAGTATTTT.

This chain joins TRBV7-8 and TRBJ1-1; the match to TRBD1 covers 9 bases. This CDR3 has 15 amino acids. The V and J ends lost 1 base and 1 base, in that order; junction bases with no gene match: 1. Germline V gives CDR1 SGHVS, CDR2 FQNEAQ. CDR3 in amino acids: CASSLVDRGNTEAFF. As DNA, the CDR3 is TGTGCCAGCAGCTTAGTGGACAGGGGGAACACTGAAGCTTTCTTT.

The V and J genes are TRBV28 and TRBJ2-5; TRBD2 aligns across 10 bases. The CDR3 has 16 amino acids. CDR1 is MDHEN, CDR2 SYDVKM, per germline. V shed 8 bases and J 4 bases; nucleotides not matched to a gene: 13. This CDR3 reads CASGGLAGEVGETQYF. In DNA form, the CDR3 reads TGTGCCAGCGGTGGGCTAGCGGGAGAAGTTGGAGAGACCCAGTACTTC.

V gene TRBV29-1 combines with J gene TRBJ1-2; D might be TRBD1 (6 bases). Trimming removed 2 bases at V and 4 bases at J, with 17 bases between. This CDR3 contains 15 residues. Germline assignment: CDR1 SQVTM and CDR2 ANQGSEA. The CDR3 DNA is TGCAGCGTTGAAAAGGGAAACAGGGCAGGCTATGGCTACACCTTC. It encodes CSVEKGNRAGYGYTF.

J is TRBJ2-1 and V is TRBV6-6, with TRBD1 matching over 9 bases. V was pared by 6 bases and J by 4 bases, with 7 bases of the junction left unmatched. The CDR3 runs 15 residues. Germline V gene lookup returns CDR1 MNHNY and CDR2 SVGAGI (reference sequence). CDR3 region: CASSSGTGMYNEQFF. The DNA for the CDR3 is TGTGCCAGCAGCTCCGGGACAGGGATGTACAATGAGCAGTTCTTC.

This clone was found once. The V call is TRBV30, the J call TRBJ2-1; no clear D. The CDR3 extends over 12 amino acids. Trimming cost V 0 bases and J 5 bases, with 5 bases left between them. Germline values: CDR1 GTSNPN, CDR2 SVGIG (reference sequence). CDR3 in amino acids: CAWSVRDNEQFF. CDR3 DNA sequence: TGTGCCTGGAGTGTACGGGACAATGAGCAGTTCTTC.

V is TRBV15 and J is TRBJ2-5; TRBD2 aligns across 11 bases. The germline V gene encodes CDR1 LNHNV and CDR2 YYDKDF (reference sequence). With 5 bases clipped from V and 5 bases from J, the junction kept 19 bases outside the gene matches. CDR3 size: 19 residues. The CDR3 DNA sequence: TGTGCCACCAGCCCGACCGGGACTAGCGGAGGATTAGAGGGGGAGACCCAGTACTTC. Translating it yields CATSPTGTSGGLEGETQYF.

This clone was seen a single time. This chain uses TRBV28 with TRBJ2-3; TRBD2 might be the D (5 bases). Germline V gene lookup returns CDR1 MDHEN and CDR2 SYDVKM. V lost 3 bases to trimming and J lost 0 bases, with 10 bases between them. The CDR3 contains 15 residues. The CDR3 DNA follows: TGTGCCAGCAGTTTTAGGAGCGGTAGCACAGATACGCAGTATTTT. Translation gives CASSFRSGSTDTQYF. The full variable domain, its missing parts supplied by reference TRBV28 and TRBJ2-3, is DVKVTQSSRYLVKRTGEKVFLECVQDMDHENMFWYRQDPGLGLRLIYFSYDVKMKEKGDIPEGYSVSREKKERFSLILESASTNQTSMYLCASSFRSGSTDTQYFGPGTRLTVL.